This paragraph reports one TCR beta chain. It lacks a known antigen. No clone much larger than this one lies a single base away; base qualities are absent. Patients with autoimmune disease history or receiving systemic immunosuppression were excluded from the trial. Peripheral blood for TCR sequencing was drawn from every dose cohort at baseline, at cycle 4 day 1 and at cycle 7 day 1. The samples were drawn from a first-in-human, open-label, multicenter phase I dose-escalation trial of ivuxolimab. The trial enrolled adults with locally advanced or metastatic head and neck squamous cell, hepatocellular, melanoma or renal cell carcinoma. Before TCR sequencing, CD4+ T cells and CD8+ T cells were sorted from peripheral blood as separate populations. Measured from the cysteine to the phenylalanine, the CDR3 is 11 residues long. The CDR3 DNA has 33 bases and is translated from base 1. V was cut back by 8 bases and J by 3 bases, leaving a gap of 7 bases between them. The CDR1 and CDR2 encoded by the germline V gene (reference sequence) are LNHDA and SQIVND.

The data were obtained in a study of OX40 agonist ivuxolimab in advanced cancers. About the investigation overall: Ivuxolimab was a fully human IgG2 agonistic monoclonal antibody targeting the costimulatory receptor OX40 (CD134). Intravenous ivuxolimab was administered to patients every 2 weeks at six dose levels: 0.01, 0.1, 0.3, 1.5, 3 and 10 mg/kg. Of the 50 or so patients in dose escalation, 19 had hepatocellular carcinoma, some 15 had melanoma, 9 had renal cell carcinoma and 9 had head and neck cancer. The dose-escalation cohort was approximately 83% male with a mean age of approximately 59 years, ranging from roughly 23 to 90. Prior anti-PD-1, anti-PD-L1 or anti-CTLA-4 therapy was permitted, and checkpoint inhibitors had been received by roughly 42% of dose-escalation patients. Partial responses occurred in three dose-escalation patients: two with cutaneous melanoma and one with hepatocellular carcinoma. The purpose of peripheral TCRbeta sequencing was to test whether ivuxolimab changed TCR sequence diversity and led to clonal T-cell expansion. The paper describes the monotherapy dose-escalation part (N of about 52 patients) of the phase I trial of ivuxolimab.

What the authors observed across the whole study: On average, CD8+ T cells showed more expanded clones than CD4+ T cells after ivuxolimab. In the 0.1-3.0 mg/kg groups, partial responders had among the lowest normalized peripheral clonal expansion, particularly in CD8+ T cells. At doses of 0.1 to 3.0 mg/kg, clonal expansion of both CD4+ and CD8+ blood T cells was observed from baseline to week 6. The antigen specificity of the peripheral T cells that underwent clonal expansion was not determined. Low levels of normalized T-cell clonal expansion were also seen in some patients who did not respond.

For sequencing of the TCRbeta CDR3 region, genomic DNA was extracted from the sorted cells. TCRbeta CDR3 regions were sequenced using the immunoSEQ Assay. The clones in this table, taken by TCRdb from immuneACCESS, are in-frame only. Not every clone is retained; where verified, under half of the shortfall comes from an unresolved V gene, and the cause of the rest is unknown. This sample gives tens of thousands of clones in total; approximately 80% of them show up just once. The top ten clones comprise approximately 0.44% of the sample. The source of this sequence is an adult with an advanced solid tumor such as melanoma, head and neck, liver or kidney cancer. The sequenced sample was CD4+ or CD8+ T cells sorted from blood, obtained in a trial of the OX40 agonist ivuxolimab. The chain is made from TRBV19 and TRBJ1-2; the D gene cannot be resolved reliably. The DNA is TGTGCCAGTGGTACTCACTATGGCTACACCTTC. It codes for CASGTHYGYTF.